This TCR beta chain derives from a study of blood T cells in healthy people across ages. This clonotype was counted only a few times. PCR was performed a second time for about 7 to 12 cycles using a sample-barcoded 5' primer and a J-beta primer mix. CDR3-containing paired-end reads numbered at least 2.5 million in each sample. One entry per CDR3 protein, called by TCRdb with MiXCR from the 5' RACE reads. The sample carries 650,000 to 1,000,000 distinct CDR3 sequences, roughly 40% recorded once. CDR1 and CDR2 (germline): MNHNS, SASEGT. The CDR3 is 16 amino acids. The trim removed 3 bases at V and 3 bases at J, leaving 3 bases unmatched.

The V gene is TRBV6-1, the J gene TRBJ2-3, with 13 bases lining up with TRBD2. The source of this sequence is a man younger than 35 in good health. The sample comprised blood. The CDR3 sequence: CASSDGTSGDTDTQYF. Here the CDR3 DNA reads TGTGCCAGCAGTGATGGGACTAGCGGGGATACAGATACGCAGTATTTT.